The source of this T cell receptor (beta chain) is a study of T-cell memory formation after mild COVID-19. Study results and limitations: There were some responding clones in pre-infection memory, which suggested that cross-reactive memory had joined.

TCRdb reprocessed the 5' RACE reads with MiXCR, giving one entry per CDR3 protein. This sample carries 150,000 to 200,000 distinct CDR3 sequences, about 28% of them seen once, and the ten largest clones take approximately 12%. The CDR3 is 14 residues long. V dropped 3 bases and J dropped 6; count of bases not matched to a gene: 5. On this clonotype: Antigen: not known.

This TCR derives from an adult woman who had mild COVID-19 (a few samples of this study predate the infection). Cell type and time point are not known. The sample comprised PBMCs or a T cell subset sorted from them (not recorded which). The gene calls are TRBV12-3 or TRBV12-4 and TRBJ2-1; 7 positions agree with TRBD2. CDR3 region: CASSFPAGVNEQFF. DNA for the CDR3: TGTGCCAGCAGTTTTCCGGCGGGAGTCAATGAGCAGTTCTTC.